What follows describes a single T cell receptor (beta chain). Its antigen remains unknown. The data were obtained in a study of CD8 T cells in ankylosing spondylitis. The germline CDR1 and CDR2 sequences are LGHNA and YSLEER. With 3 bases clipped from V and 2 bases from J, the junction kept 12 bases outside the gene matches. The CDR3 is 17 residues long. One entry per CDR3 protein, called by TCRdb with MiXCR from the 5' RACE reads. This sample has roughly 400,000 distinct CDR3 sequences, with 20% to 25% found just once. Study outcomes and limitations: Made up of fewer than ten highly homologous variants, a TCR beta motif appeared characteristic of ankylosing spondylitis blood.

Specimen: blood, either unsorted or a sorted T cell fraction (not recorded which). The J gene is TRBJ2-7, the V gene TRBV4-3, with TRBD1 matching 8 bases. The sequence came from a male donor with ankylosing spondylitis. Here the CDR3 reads CASSQGLPGQAAYEQYF. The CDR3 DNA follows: TGCGCCAGCAGCCAGGGCCTCCCGGGACAGGCGGCCTACGAGCAGTACTTC.